This T cell receptor beta chain was recorded in a study of cytomegalovirus exposure and HLA in healthy donors. On the study more broadly: There were about 85 million unique TCRs (from HLA-typed donors) in an early data release.

Donors in the study were healthy people who gave bone marrow. Primers included in the PCR were 60 Vbeta and 13 Jbeta primers. The table came from immunoSEQ multiplex PCR; TCRdb's copy has only in-frame clones and leaves some out. Among 150,000 to 200,000 clones listed, around three quarters were seen once. The CDR3 extends over 15 amino acids. The germline V gene has CDR1 LNHNV and CDR2 YYDKDF (reference sequence). Trimming shortened V by 6 bases and J by 2 bases, and 16 bases separated the two germline ends. Findings and limits, study-wide: In a later analysis, an Asian-associated ancestry cluster reportedly showed fewer N-insertions than the approximately 670-donor mean.

To note about this clone: Antigen: not known.

Sequencing was carried out using PBMCs. The rearrangement joins TRBV15 to TRBJ2-5; the D is unclear. This receptor was identified in a woman aged 30 to 39 in good health and CMV-seropositive. CDR3 in DNA: TGTGCCACCAGAGACCTCTCAGGCAATCAAGAGACCCAGTACTTC. The encoded protein is CATRDLSGNQETQYF.